The 13 T cell receptor beta chains below all came from one sample that was sequenced in a study of blood T cell repertoires in COVID-19. Only in-frame clones appear in the TCRdb table, and some are missing; sequencing was by immunoSEQ multiplex PCR. Of roughly 500,000 clones in the sample, 80% to 90% are singletons; the top ten hold roughly 3.2%. Sequencing used peripheral blood. These receptors were obtained from a human donor in a cohort sampled during active COVID-19.

The CDR3 DNA reads TGTGCCAGCAGCGTACTGGGGGACTTGACTTACAATGAGCAGTTCTTC. Amino acid sequence: CASSVLGDLTYNEQFF. The chain has TRBV9 and TRBJ2-1, with D maybe TRBD2 (6 bases). This CDR3 has 16 amino acids. V lost 1 base and J lost 4, with 15 bases in between. Germline CDR1 reads SGDLS; CDR2 reads YYNGEE.

V and J are TRBV7-2 and TRBJ2-1; D might be TRBD1 (6 bases). Germline CDR1 reads SGHTA; CDR2 reads FQGNSA. The ends were cut back, 1 base at V and 0 bases at J, with 13 bases in the middle. This CDR3 contains 17 residues. CDR3 DNA: TGTGCCAGCAGCTTAGTTTCAGGGGCGGGCTCCTACAATGAGCAGTTCTTC. This gives the protein CASSLVSGAGSYNEQFF.

This clone has just one count. This sequence joins TRBV29-1 and TRBJ2-1; 7 bases align to TRBD2. Germline V lookup: CDR1 SQVTM, CDR2 ANQGSEA. This CDR3 region has 13 residues. With V trimmed by 5 bases and J by 7 bases, 8 bases remained unmatched. The CDR3 loop is CSVQRVAGNEQFF. CDR3 in DNA: TGCAGCGTTCAAAGGGTAGCGGGTAATGAGCAGTTCTTC.

V usage is TRBV2 and J usage is TRBJ2-7; TRBD2 matches at 11 bases. The CDR3 spans 15 residues. The V and J ends lost 1 base and 4 bases, in that order; junction bases with no gene match: 3. The germline V gene has CDR1 SNHLY and CDR2 FYNNEI. CDR3 amino acids: CASSEELAGDYEQYF. CDR3 DNA: TGTGCCAGCAGTGAAGAACTAGCGGGGGATTACGAGCAGTACTTC.

Points on this clone: Additional DNA sequences in this sample encode the identical CDR3. The V and J genes are TRBV5-1 and TRBJ2-5; 7 bases are shared with TRBD2. Germline CDR1 and CDR2: SGHRS and YFSETQ. V trimming: 3 bases; J trimming: 5 bases; junction bases outside the gene matches: 7. The CDR3 sequence is 14 residues long. In DNA form, the CDR3 reads TGCGCCAGCAGCTCCGGGACGGGGGGTGAGACCCAGTACTTC. It specifies CASSSGTGGETQYF. The full variable domain, with the rest looked up from reference TRBV5-1 and TRBJ2-5, is KAGVTQTPRYLIKTRGQQVTLSCSPISGHRSVSWYQQTPGQGLQFLFEYFSETQRNKGNFPGRFSGRQFSNSRSEMNVSTLELGDSALYLCASSSGTGGETQYFGPGTRLLVL.

The chain has TRBV6-5 and TRBJ2-5, with TRBD1 matching 8 bases. The CDR3 runs 13 residues. Germline lookup yields CDR1 MNHEY and CDR2 SVGAGI. V trimming: 8 bases; J trimming: 4 bases; junction bases outside the gene matches: 6. The CDR3 bases are TGTGCCAGCCGGTCAGGGGGCTTAGAGACCCAGTACTTC. This translates into CASRSGGLETQYF.

This clone was detected only once. The chain carries TRBV19 and TRBJ1-2; D is undetermined. The ends were cut back, 4 bases at V and 1 base at J, with 16 bases in the middle. This CDR3 has 16 residues. CDR1 and CDR2 from the germline V gene are LNHDA and SQIVND (reference sequence). CDR3 loop: CASSRYRPGNNYGYTF. Written as DNA, the CDR3 is TGTGCCAGTAGTAGGTACAGACCCGGCAATAACTATGGCTACACCTTC.

V usage is TRBV6-5 and J usage is TRBJ1-1; D is uncertain. The CDR3 consists of 16 residues. In germline, CDR1 is MNHEY, CDR2 SVGAGI. Trimming took 4 bases from V and 0 from J, leaving 15 bases between them. CDR3 nucleotides: TGTGCCAGCAGTTCAGACATTCGCCGATTGAACACTGAAGCTTTCTTT. Its translation is CASSSDIRRLNTEAFF.

V is TRBV3-1 (or the pseudogene TRBV3-2) and J is TRBJ2-5, with D perhaps matching TRBD1 (7 bases). The germline V and J ends were trimmed by 0 bases and 5 bases, with 13 bases remaining between them. Germline CDR1 and CDR2: LGHDT and YNNKEL (reference sequence). This CDR3 region has 15 residues. The CDR3 nucleotides are TGTGCCAGCAGCCAAGATCCTCAGGGGGGCGAGACCCAGTACTTC. Translating it yields CASSQDPQGGETQYF.

The chain employs TRBV5-1 and TRBJ1-4; TRBD1 might be the D (5 bases). Germline CDR1 SGHRS, CDR2 YFSETQ. This CDR3 spans 13 amino acids. V gave up 5 bases and J gave up 6 bases, with 11 bases separating them. CDR3 coding DNA: TGCGCCAGCAGGTCGGGGGGAGATGAAAAACTGTTTTTT. It yields the protein CASRSGGDEKLFF.

This clone occurred once. The chain employs TRBV11-2 and TRBJ2-1, with 11 bases fitting TRBD2. The CDR3 has 16 residues. The V gene end was trimmed by 5 bases and the J gene end by 4 bases; junction bases not matched to a gene: 7. Looked up from germline, CDR1 is SGHAT and CDR2 is FQNNGV. The CDR3 is CASSPSGLAVYNEQFF. CDR3 DNA: TGTGCCAGCAGCCCATCGGGACTAGCGGTATACAATGAGCAGTTCTTC. Together with reference TRBV11-2 and TRBJ2-1, the CDR3 gives the full variable domain: EAGVAQSPRYKIIEKRQSVAFWCNPISGHATLYWYQQILGQGPKLLIQFQNNGVVDDSQLPKDRFSAERLKGVDSTLKIQPAKLEDSAVYLCASSPSGLAVYNEQFFGPGTRLTVL.

This chain links TRBV6-4 with TRBJ2-1; a weak D match, TRBD1 (5 bases). Trimming left V 3 bases short and J 9 bases short, with 15 bases between. Germline V CDR1 and CDR2: MRHNA, SNTAGT. The CDR3 totals 14 residues. CDR3 sequence: CASSEGGHLGEQFF. DNA of the CDR3: TGTGCCAGCAGTGAAGGTGGACACCTCGGTGAGCAGTTCTTC.

This sequence joins TRBV7-6 and TRBJ1-6; 7 bases match TRBD1. The length of the CDR3 is 16 residues. Germline V gene lookup returns CDR1 SGHVS and CDR2 FNYEAQ. V shed 0 bases, J shed 8 bases, and the junction held 7 bases outside the gene matches. CDR3 in amino acids: CASSLAVWQGDSPLHF. The CDR3 bases are TGTGCCAGCAGCTTAGCGGTCTGGCAGGGGGATTCACCCCTCCACTTT.